The 26 T cell receptor beta chains given below trace back to one sample, sequenced in a study of OX40 agonist ivuxolimab in advanced cancers. The table came from immunoSEQ multiplex PCR; TCRdb's copy has only in-frame clones and leaves some out. The sample lists about 64,000 clones, 84% occurring once. Sequencing was performed on CD4+ or CD8+ T cells sorted from blood, taken in a trial of the OX40 agonist ivuxolimab. The receptor source for this set is an adult with an advanced solid tumor such as melanoma, head and neck, liver or kidney cancer.

V usage is TRBV11-3 and J usage is TRBJ2-4; no firm D call. Germline V gene sequence: CDR1 SGHNT, CDR2 YENEEA. V lost 3 bases, J lost 7 bases, and 7 bases lay in between. This CDR3 is 12 amino acids long. The CDR3 here is CASSFVTNIQYF. The CDR3, as DNA: TGTGCCAGCAGCTTCGTGACCAACATTCAGTACTTC.

This clone was observed once. This chain links TRBV4-1 with TRBJ2-1, with D perhaps matching TRBD1 (6 bases). The V gene's germline CDR1 is MGHRA and CDR2 YSYEKL. Between the trimmed V and J ends, which lost 3 bases and 4 bases, there was a span of 16 bases. The CDR3 is 16 residues long. The CDR3 loop reads CASSQDDRFLYNEQFF. CDR3 DNA sequence: TGCGCCAGCAGCCAGGACGACAGGTTTTTGTACAATGAGCAGTTCTTC.

The chain uses TRBV2 and TRBJ2-7; D is perhaps TRBD1 or TRBD2 (5 bases each). Trimming stripped 6 bases from V and 4 bases from J, with 13 bases between. CDR1 and CDR2 from the germline V gene are SNHLY and FYNNEI. The CDR3 consists of 13 residues. The CDR3: CASSLWGFYEQYF. The CDR3 nucleotides are TGTGCCAGCAGCCTCTGGGGGTTTTACGAGCAGTACTTC.

This clone was found once. This chain joins TRBV28 and TRBJ1-5, with no clear D. V was shortened by 3 bases and J by 9 bases, with 12 bases between the two germline ends. The CDR3 has 13 amino acids. CDR1 and CDR2 (germline): MDHEN, SYDVKM. The CDR3 reads CASSLQAPGPQHF. In DNA form, the CDR3 reads TGTGCCAGCAGTTTGCAGGCCCCTGGGCCCCAGCATTTT.

The chain has TRBV6-4 and TRBJ2-3; D gene unclear. The germline V gene has CDR1 MRHNA and CDR2 SNTAGT. V was cut by 2 bases and J by 2 bases, with 5 bases left in between. The CDR3 is 13 amino acids. Here the CDR3 reads CASSDGSTDTQYF. The CDR3 DNA follows: TGTGCCAGCAGTGACGGGTCCACAGATACGCAGTATTTT.

V is TRBV12-5 and J is TRBJ2-5; D may correspond to TRBD1 or TRBD2 (5 bases each). V shed 4 bases and J shed 2 bases, with 11 bases lying between them. Germline CDR1 reads LGHNT; CDR2 reads FRNRAP. The CDR3 has 14 amino acids. This CDR3 reads CASGSGDGQETQYF. The DNA for the CDR3 is TGTGCTAGTGGTTCCGGGGACGGACAAGAGACCCAGTACTTC.

This clone was seen a single time. V gene TRBV2 combines with J gene TRBJ2-7, with 9 bases matching TRBD1. Germline values: CDR1 SNHLY, CDR2 FYNNEI. The V segment lost 5 bases and the J segment 6 bases; nucleotides outside the gene matches: 5. This CDR3 comprises 13 residues. This chain's CDR3 is CASSRDRVTEQYF. The CDR3 region has the DNA TGTGCCAGCAGTCGGGACAGGGTTACCGAGCAGTACTTC.

The gene calls are TRBV29-1 and TRBJ1-2; the D is unclear. The CDR3 length is 13 residues. Germline CDR1 reads SQVTM; CDR2 reads ANQGSEA. Trimming removed 4 bases at V and 6 bases at J, with 15 bases between. CDR3 in DNA: TGCAGCGTTGGCGATCTGCCCGGGGATGGCTACACCTTC. This sequence encodes CSVGDLPGDGYTF.

The V call is TRBV30, the J call TRBJ1-1; no clear D. This CDR3 comprises 13 residues. Germline V CDR1 and CDR2: GTSNPN, SVGIG (reference sequence). Between the trimmed V and J ends, which lost 2 bases and 6 bases, there was a span of 13 bases. The CDR3 coding sequence is TGTGCCTGGAGTACGGGAGTAGGTCCTGAAGCTTTCTTT. Its translation is CAWSTGVGPEAFF.

This clone has a single count. The V call is TRBV7-2, the J call TRBJ2-5; 11 bases agree with TRBD2. This CDR3 comprises 16 residues. The J segment lost 4 bases and the V segment lost 5 bases, leaving 9 bases of the junction unmatched. The germline V gene has CDR1 SGHTA and CDR2 FQGNSA. The CDR3 is CASSPRGGLAGETQYF. In nucleotides, the CDR3 is TGTGCCAGCAGCCCAAGAGGAGGACTAGCGGGAGAGACCCAGTACTTC. Full variable domain (missing parts from reference TRBV7-2 and TRBJ2-5): GAGVSQSPSNKVTEKGKDVELRCDPISGHTALYWYRQSLGQGLEFLIYFQGNSAPDKSGLPSDRFSAERTGGSVSTLTIQRTQQEDSAVYLCASSPRGGLAGETQYFGPGTRLLVL.

The chain recombines TRBV10-3 with TRBJ2-1, with TRBD2 matching 8 bases. V lost 8 bases and J lost 4; bases outside the gene matches: 7. The germline gives CDR1 ENHRY, CDR2 SYGVKD. This CDR3 is built from 14 residues. The CDR3 DNA reads as TGTGCCATCGCGGTCACTAGCGGATACAATGAGCAGTTCTTC. Residues: CAIAVTSGYNEQFF.

Here the CDR3 DNA reads TGTGCCAGCAGCACGGGACAGGGAGGGGGCTACGAGCAGTACTTC. Translation gives CASSTGQGGGYEQYF. The chain recombines TRBV5-5 with TRBJ2-7; 9 nucleotides line up with TRBD1. The CDR3 is 15 amino acids. J was trimmed by 3 bases and V by 4 bases; bases with no gene match: 8. Germline CDR1 reads SGHKS; CDR2 reads YYEKEE (reference sequence).

The rearrangement uses TRBV27 and TRBJ1-2; tentatively, D is TRBD1 (5 bases). Germline assignment: CDR1 MNHEY and CDR2 SMNVEV (reference sequence). This CDR3 comprises 14 residues. The V end lost 6 bases, the J end lost 6 bases, and 17 bases lay between the germline ends. CDR3 in DNA: TGTGCCAGCAGCCCGGTAGGGGTAACCAATGGCTACACCTTC. This encodes CASSPVGVTNGYTF.

In the case of this clone: The sample holds other DNA sequences that translate to the same CDR3. CDR3 bases: TGTGCCAGCAGTTCGAGACTAGCGGGGGACCAAGAGACCCAGTACTTC. Translating gives CASSSRLAGDQETQYF. The rearrangement uses TRBV28 and TRBJ2-5, with 12 bases lining up with TRBD2. This CDR3 is built from 16 residues. V shed 4 bases and J 0 bases; nucleotides not matched to a gene: 3. The germline CDR1 and CDR2 sequences are MDHEN and SYDVKM.

This clone came up once. The V call is TRBV7-2, the J call TRBJ2-3; D not resolved. In germline, CDR1 is SGHTA, CDR2 FQGNSA. The CDR3 extends over 10 amino acids. Trimming stripped 8 bases from V and 4 bases from J, with 4 bases between. CDR3 nucleotides: TGTGCCAGCGGCCCAGATACGCAGTATTTT. Translated: CASGPDTQYF.

This rearrangement joins TRBV25-1 to TRBJ1-1; D remains ambiguous. Trimming removed 4 bases from V and 7 bases from J, with 10 bases in between. CDR3 length: 12 residues. Germline assignment: CDR1 MGHDK and CDR2 SYGVNS. The CDR3 is CASSGTGHEAFF. The CDR3 nucleotides read TGTGCCAGCAGTGGGACTGGTCATGAAGCTTTCTTT.

The CDR3 here is CASSLAARYRGLEQFF. The CDR3 coding sequence is TGCGCCAGCAGCTTGGCCGCACGATACAGGGGGCTCGAGCAGTTCTTC. The chain employs TRBV5-1 and TRBJ2-1; 9 bases line up with TRBD1. Trimming cost V 0 bases and J 10 bases; bases outside gene matches: 11. Germline V gene lookup returns CDR1 SGHRS and CDR2 YFSETQ. The CDR3 spans 16 residues. The whole variable domain, remainder taken from reference TRBV5-1 and TRBJ2-1, is KAGVTQTPRYLIKTRGQQVTLSCSPISGHRSVSWYQQTPGQGLQFLFEYFSETQRNKGNFPGRFSGRQFSNSRSEMNVSTLELGDSALYLCASSLAARYRGLEQFFGPGTRLTVL.

Only one count was recorded for this clone. V is TRBV11-2 and J is TRBJ2-1, with D possibly being TRBD2 (5 bases). Trimming took off 0 bases at V and 3 bases at J, with 6 bases between the two ends. Germline V CDR1 and CDR2: SGHAT, FQNNGV. This CDR3 contains 14 residues. The CDR3 DNA follows: TGTGCCAGCAGCTTAGACGGGAACTACAATGAGCAGTTCTTC. Its protein product is CASSLDGNYNEQFF.

This chain uses TRBV9 with TRBJ2-5, with a possible D match to TRBD2 (6 bases). Germline CDR1 is SGDLS and CDR2 is YYNGEE. This CDR3 has 15 amino acids. V lost 0 bases, J lost 5 bases, and 14 bases lay in between. CDR3 DNA sequence: TGTGCCAGCAGCGTAGACGGGAGAGGGATGGAGACCCAGTACTTC. Residues: CASSVDGRGMETQYF.

This clone has a single count. This chain connects TRBV11-3 to TRBJ2-7; D is unresolved. Germline-derived CDR1 and CDR2 are SGHNT and YENEEA. The V and J ends lost 5 bases and 8 bases respectively, with 16 bases between them. The CDR3 covers 13 residues. CDR3 in DNA: TGTGCCAGCAGCCCAACGGATTTTTTTCAGCAGTACTTC. Translated, it gives CASSPTDFFQQYF. Full variable domain (missing parts from reference TRBV11-3 and TRBJ2-7): EAGVVQSPRYKIIEKKQPVAFWCNPISGHNTLYWYLQNLGQGPELLIRYENEEAVDDSQLPKDRFSAERLKGVDSTLKIQPAELGDSAVYLCASSPTDFFQQYFGPGTRLTVT.

This sequence joins TRBV11-3 and TRBJ2-3, with D perhaps matching TRBD2 (6 bases). Germline V gene sequence: CDR1 SGHNT, CDR2 YENEEA. The CDR3 totals 16 residues. Trimming took off 3 bases at V and 2 bases at J, with 15 bases between the two ends. The CDR3 is CASSLEGSKSTDTQYF. The CDR3 DNA reads TGTGCCAGCAGCTTGGAGGGGAGTAAATCCACAGATACGCAGTATTTT.

The chain has TRBV5-6 and TRBJ1-1; no reliable D call. Germline CDR1 reads SGHDT; CDR2 reads YYEEEE. V lost 4 bases to trimming and J lost 2 bases, with 15 bases between them. This CDR3 has 15 amino acids. In nucleotides, the CDR3 is TGTGCCAGCAGCGCCCACCAAAAGATAAACACTGAAGCTTTCTTT. Protein sequence: CASSAHQKINTEAFF.

Only one count was recorded for this clone. This chain connects TRBV6-5 to TRBJ1-5; D call uncertain. V lost 2 bases to trimming and J lost 11 bases, with 22 bases between them. The CDR3 totals 16 residues. Germline loops: CDR1 MNHEY, CDR2 SVGAGI. This CDR3 reads CASSYTAQSSMGTQHF. CDR3 in DNA: TGTGCCAGCAGTTACACGGCGCAGAGTTCTATGGGGACCCAGCATTTT.

J is TRBJ1-4 and V is TRBV28; tentative D call: TRBD1 (6 bases). The CDR3 consists of 12 residues. Trimming cost V 6 bases and J 8 bases, with 10 bases left between them. Germline CDR1 MDHEN, CDR2 SYDVKM. Written as DNA, the CDR3 is TGTGCCAGCAGACTCACAGGGGAAAAACTGTTTTTT. It is translated as CASRLTGEKLFF.

The chain is built from TRBV4-2 and TRBJ1-5; possible D gene TRBD1, 5 bases. With 2 bases removed from V and 7 bases from J, the gap between germline ends came to 15 bases. CDR1 LGHNA and CDR2 YNFKEQ come from the germline V gene. The CDR3 runs 15 residues. This CDR3 is CASSQMVAGNQPQHF. The CDR3, as DNA: TGTGCCAGCAGCCAAATGGTCGCAGGGAACCAGCCCCAGCATTTT.

The chain uses TRBV21-1 and TRBJ1-1; the DNA was not used to check the table's D call, TRBD1. TRBV21-1 counts as a pseudogene. The CDR3 length is 17 residues. CDR3 sequence (DNA): TGTGCCAGCAGAGAGGGACAGGGAGCGAGGATGAACACTGAAGCTTTCTTT. Amino acids: CASREGQGARMNTEAFF.